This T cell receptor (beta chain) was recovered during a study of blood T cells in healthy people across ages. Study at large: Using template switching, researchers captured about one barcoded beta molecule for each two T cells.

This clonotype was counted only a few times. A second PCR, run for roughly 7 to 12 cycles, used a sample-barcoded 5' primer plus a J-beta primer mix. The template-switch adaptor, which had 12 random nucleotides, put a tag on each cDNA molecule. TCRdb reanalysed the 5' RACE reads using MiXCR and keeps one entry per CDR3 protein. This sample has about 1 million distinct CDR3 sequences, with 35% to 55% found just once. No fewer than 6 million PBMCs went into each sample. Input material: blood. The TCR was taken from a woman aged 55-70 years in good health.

The CDR3 is CASSYFSAGESSYEQYF. In DNA, the CDR3 is TGTGCCAGCAGTTACTTTAGTGCGGGAGAGAGCTCCTACGAGCAGTACTTC. The chain links TRBV6-5 to TRBJ2-7; the match to TRBD2 covers 7 bases. The CDR3 consists of 17 residues. Germline V lookup: CDR1 MNHEY, CDR2 SVGAGI. V dropped 1 base and J dropped 0; count of bases not matched to a gene: 9.